The 20 T cell receptor beta chains below all came from one sample that was sequenced in a study of blood T cell repertoires in COVID-19. Clones were sequenced by immunoSEQ multiplex PCR, and TCRdb holds only the in-frame ones, with some missing. The table lists over 40,000 clones, approximately 90% of them singletons. Sample: peripheral blood. These receptors originate from a man aged 70-80 years with acute or convalescent COVID-19.

CDR3 region: CASTVNRGSFTEAFF. The CDR3 bases are TGTGCCAGCACCGTCAACAGGGGTTCGTTCACTGAAGCTTTCTTT. The chain has TRBV6-5 and TRBJ1-1; TRBD1 matches 7 bases. V dropped 7 bases and J dropped 4; count of bases not matched to a gene: 12. This CDR3 spans 15 amino acids. Germline V gene data show CDR1 as MNHEY and CDR2 as SVGAGI.

CDR3 residues: CASSPVGGDEQYF. The CDR3 DNA follows: TGTGCCAGCAGCCCGGTCGGGGGGGACGAGCAGTACTTC. The chain has TRBV7-9 and TRBJ2-7; 8 bases match TRBD2. The CDR3 length is 13 residues. Germline V gene sequence: CDR1 SEHNR, CDR2 FQNEAQ (reference sequence). Trimming removed 5 bases from V and 5 bases from J; junction bases left unmatched: 5.

V usage is TRBV29-1 and J usage is TRBJ1-3, with D hard to call. Per germline, CDR1 SQVTM and CDR2 ANQGSEA. Trimming left V 4 bases short and J 1 base short, with 8 bases between. The CDR3 covers 13 residues. CDR3 amino acids: CSVGTLSGNTIYF. The CDR3 DNA reads TGCAGCGTTGGAACTCTTTCTGGAAACACCATATATTTT.

The chain is built from TRBV15 and TRBJ2-7, with D possibly TRBD2 on 5 matching bases. V was pared by 0 bases and J by 1 base, with 10 bases between. The CDR3 is 15 amino acids. CDR1 is LNHNV and CDR2 is YYDKDF in the germline V gene (reference sequence). The CDR3 reads CATSRDYGDSYEQYF. The CDR3 DNA follows: TGTGCCACCAGCAGAGATTACGGGGATTCCTACGAGCAGTACTTC.

The rearrangement links TRBV20-1 to TRBJ1-2; D is unresolved. This CDR3 spans 11 amino acids. Germline CDR1 DFQATT, CDR2 SNEGSKA (reference sequence). Trimming pared 5 bases from V and 5 bases from J, leaving 9 bases between. The CDR3 protein is CSAGGHYGYTF. CDR3 DNA: TGCAGTGCTGGCGGGCATTATGGCTACACCTTC.

This clone came up once. The rearrangement joins TRBV5-1 to TRBJ1-1; maybe TRBD1 (5 bases). The V gene lost 3 bases and the J gene lost 1 base, with 10 bases spanning the gap. This CDR3 comprises 14 residues. From germline, CDR1 is SGHRS and CDR2 YFSETQ. The CDR3 here is CASSWGRENTEAFF. The CDR3 coding sequence is TGCGCCAGCAGCTGGGGGAGGGAGAACACTGAAGCTTTCTTT.

The chain joins TRBV5-6 to TRBJ2-3; TRBD2 matches 12 bases. Germline V CDR1 and CDR2: SGHDT, YYEEEE. J gave up 2 bases and V 0 bases, and 4 bases lay outside the gene matches. CDR3 length: 17 residues. CDR3 coding DNA: TGTGCCAGCAGCTTGGTACTAGCGGGGGGTTTCACAGATACGCAGTATTTT. This translates into CASSLVLAGGFTDTQYF.

The V gene is TRBV4-2, the J gene TRBJ2-5; D is possibly TRBD2 (7 bases). Germline V lookup: CDR1 LGHNA, CDR2 YNFKEQ. V gave up 0 bases and J gave up 1 base, with 18 bases separating them. The CDR3 has 18 amino acids. The CDR3 DNA reads as TGTGCCAGCAGCCAAGATGGGGGGAGGGGGTTGGGCCAAGAGACCCAGTACTTC. Protein sequence: CASSQDGGRGLGQETQYF.

The chain uses TRBV18 and TRBJ1-3; 10 positions match TRBD1. The germline V gene has CDR1 KGHSH and CDR2 LQKENI. Trimming cost V 3 bases and J 0 bases; bases outside gene matches: 5. This CDR3 has 17 amino acids. The CDR3, as DNA: TGTGCCAGCTCACCTCTGTGGACAGGGGGCTCTGGAAACACCATATATTTT. Translating gives CASSPLWTGGSGNTIYF.

This chain links TRBV2 with TRBJ2-1; 11 positions agree with TRBD2. There are 16 residues in the CDR3. Germline values: CDR1 SNHLY, CDR2 FYNNEI. J gave up 11 bases and V 1 base, and 10 bases lay outside the gene matches. CDR3 in amino acids: CASSEVYGLAGGKQFF. DNA of the CDR3: TGTGCCAGCAGTGAAGTATACGGGCTAGCGGGGGGTAAGCAGTTCTTC.

The V call is TRBV25-1, the J call TRBJ1-4, with D perhaps TRBD1 (5 bases). Germline V CDR1 and CDR2: MGHDK, SYGVNS. V lost 10 bases and J 0 bases, leaving 21 bases between the germline ends. The CDR3 is 17 amino acids. CDR3 DNA: TGTGCCACTTCAGGTGACAGTCTACATTCAACTAATGAAAAACTGTTTTTT. Translating gives CATSGDSLHSTNEKLFF.

The gene calls are TRBV10-3 and TRBJ1-1, with 7 bases that match TRBD1. CDR1 and CDR2 (germline): ENHRY, SYGVKD. Trimming removed 4 bases from V and 4 bases from J; junction bases left unmatched: 9. CDR3 length equals 15 residues. The CDR3 here is CAISVGTATITEAFF. DNA of the CDR3: TGTGCCATCAGTGTGGGGACAGCCACTATCACTGAAGCTTTCTTT.

This rearrangement joins TRBV6-6 to TRBJ1-5, with no clear D. CDR1 is MNHNY and CDR2 is SVGAGI in the germline V gene (reference sequence). V lost 4 bases and J 5 bases, leaving 15 bases between the germline ends. The CDR3 extends over 15 amino acids. The CDR3 sequence: CASSSMVGRDQPQHF. The CDR3 nucleotides read TGTGCCAGCAGTTCCATGGTAGGGAGGGATCAGCCCCAGCATTTT.

The rearrangement joins TRBV2 to TRBJ1-2; possibly TRBD1 for D (5 bases). The V end was cut by 6 bases, the J end by 2 bases, with 13 bases between. The CDR3 is made up of 14 amino acids. Germline V gives CDR1 SNHLY, CDR2 FYNNEI. The DNA of the CDR3 is TGTGCCAGCAGAGACTTAAGGGGAAACTATGGCTACACCTTC. Its translation is CASRDLRGNYGYTF.

The chain uses TRBV18 and TRBJ2-1; D may be TRBD1 (6 bases). The CDR3 is 12 residues long. Deletions cut 6 bases from V and 7 bases from J, with 10 bases between. CDR1 is KGHSH and CDR2 is LQKENI in the germline V gene. CDR3 amino acids: CASSSQGNEQFF. The CDR3 DNA is TGTGCCAGCTCTTCGCAGGGGAATGAGCAGTTCTTC.

This chain joins TRBV5-4 and TRBJ2-3, with TRBD1 identical over 8 bases. V lost 4 bases and J lost 3; bases outside the gene matches: 13. The CDR3 extends over 17 amino acids. Germline loops: CDR1 SGHNT, CDR2 YYREEE (reference sequence). CDR3 protein: CASSPAPGGYRTDTQYF. Here the CDR3 DNA reads TGTGCCAGCAGCCCAGCCCCAGGGGGCTATAGGACAGATACGCAGTATTTT.

This clone was seen once. V is TRBV4-2 and J is TRBJ1-4; weak D call: TRBD1 (5 bases). Trimming shortened V by 4 bases and J by 5 bases, and 14 bases separated the two germline ends. From germline, CDR1 is LGHNA and CDR2 YNFKEQ. The CDR3 is 15 residues long. The CDR3 sequence: CASSLGTSPNEKLFF. CDR3 DNA sequence: TGTGCCAGCAGCCTCGGGACTTCCCCAAATGAAAAACTGTTTTTT.

This clone occurred a few times. The chain uses TRBV28 and TRBJ1-1; D is unclear. Germline V gives CDR1 MDHEN, CDR2 SYDVKM. The CDR3 length is 15 residues. Trimming removed 5 bases from V and 4 bases from J, with 17 bases in between. As DNA, the CDR3 is TGTGCCAGCAGTACCGGGTCAACCCTACCCACTGAAGCTTTCTTT. It yields the protein CASSTGSTLPTEAFF.

The rearrangement uses TRBV6-1 and TRBJ1-3; no clear D gene. V was clipped by 3 bases and J by 0 bases, with 9 bases between them. This CDR3 has 15 residues. Per germline, CDR1 MNHNS and CDR2 SASEGT. This CDR3 is CASSDGEYSGNTIYF. The CDR3 DNA reads TGTGCCAGCAGTGACGGGGAATACTCTGGAAACACCATATATTTT.

In this sample, this clone turned up once. The rearrangement joins TRBV28 to TRBJ1-5; perhaps TRBD1 as D (6 bases). Germline lookup yields CDR1 MDHEN and CDR2 SYDVKM. V lost 2 bases and J 2 bases, leaving 13 bases between the germline ends. This CDR3 region has 16 residues. The CDR3 region has the DNA TGTGCCAGCAGTTTACTGGGACACCGTGGCAATCAGCCCCAGCATTTT. It encodes CASSLLGHRGNQPQHF. The whole variable domain, remainder taken from reference TRBV28 and TRBJ1-5, is DVKVTQSSRYLVKRTGEKVFLECVQDMDHENMFWYRQDPGLGLRLIYFSYDVKMKEKGDIPEGYSVSREKKERFSLILESASTNQTSMYLCASSLLGHRGNQPQHFGDGTRLSIL.